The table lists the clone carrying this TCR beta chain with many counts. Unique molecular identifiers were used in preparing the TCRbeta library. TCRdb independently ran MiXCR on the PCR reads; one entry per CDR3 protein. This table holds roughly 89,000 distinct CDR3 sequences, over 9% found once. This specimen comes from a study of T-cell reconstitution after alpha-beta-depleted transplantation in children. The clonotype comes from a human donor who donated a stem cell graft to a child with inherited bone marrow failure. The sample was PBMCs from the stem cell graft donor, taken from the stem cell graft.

CDR3 sequence (DNA): TGTGCCAGCAGCGTAGGGGAACCGGCCCTCGGTGAGCAGTTCTTC. Amino acids: CASSVGEPALGEQFF. The chain employs TRBV7-9 and TRBJ2-1; TRBD1 is a possible D gene (5 bases). CDR1 SEHNR and CDR2 FQNEAQ come from the germline V gene (reference sequence). The CDR3 loop spans 15 amino acids. With 5 bases removed from V and 9 bases from J, the gap between germline ends came to 20 bases.